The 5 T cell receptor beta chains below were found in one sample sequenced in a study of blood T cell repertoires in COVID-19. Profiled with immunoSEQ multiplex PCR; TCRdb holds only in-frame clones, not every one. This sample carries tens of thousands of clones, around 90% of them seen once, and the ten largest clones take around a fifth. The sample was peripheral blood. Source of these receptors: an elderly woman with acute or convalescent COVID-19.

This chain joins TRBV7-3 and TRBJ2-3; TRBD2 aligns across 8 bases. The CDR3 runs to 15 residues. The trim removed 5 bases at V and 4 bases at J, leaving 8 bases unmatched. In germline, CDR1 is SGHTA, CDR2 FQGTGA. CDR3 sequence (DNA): TGTGCCAGCAGCCCACGGGGGGGACAACCAGATACGCAGTATTTT. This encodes CASSPRGGQPDTQYF. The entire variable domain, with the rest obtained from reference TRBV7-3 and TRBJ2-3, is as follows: GAGVSQTPSNKVTEKGKYVELRCDPISGHTALYWYRQSLGQGPEFLIYFQGTGAADDSGLPNDRFFAVRPEGSVSTLKIQRTERGDSAVYLCASSPRGGQPDTQYFGPGTRLTVL.

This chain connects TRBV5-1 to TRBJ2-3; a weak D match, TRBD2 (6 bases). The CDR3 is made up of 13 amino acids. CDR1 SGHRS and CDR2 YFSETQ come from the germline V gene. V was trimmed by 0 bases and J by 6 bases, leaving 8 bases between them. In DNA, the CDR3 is TGCGCCAGCAGCTTGGGACTAGGGGATACGCAGTATTTT. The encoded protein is CASSLGLGDTQYF.

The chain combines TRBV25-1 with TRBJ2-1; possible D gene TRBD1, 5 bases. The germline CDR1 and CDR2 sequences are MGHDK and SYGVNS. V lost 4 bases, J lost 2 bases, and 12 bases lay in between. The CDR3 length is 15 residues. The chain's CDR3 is CASSGNRGTYNEQFF. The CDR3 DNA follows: TGTGCCAGCAGTGGAAATAGGGGCACCTACAATGAGCAGTTCTTC.

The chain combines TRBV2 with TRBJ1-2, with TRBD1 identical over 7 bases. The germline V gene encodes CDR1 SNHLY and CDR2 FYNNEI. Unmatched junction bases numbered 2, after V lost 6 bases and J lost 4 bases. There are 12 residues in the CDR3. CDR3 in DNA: TGTGCCAGCAGCAGGACAGGCTATGGCTACACCTTC. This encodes CASSRTGYGYTF. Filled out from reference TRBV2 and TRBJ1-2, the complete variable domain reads EPEVTQTPSHQVTQMGQEVILRCVPISNHLYFYWYRQILGQKVEFLVSFYNNEISEKSEIFDDQFSVERPDGSNFTLKIRSTKLEDSAMYFCASSRTGYGYTFGSGTRLTVV.

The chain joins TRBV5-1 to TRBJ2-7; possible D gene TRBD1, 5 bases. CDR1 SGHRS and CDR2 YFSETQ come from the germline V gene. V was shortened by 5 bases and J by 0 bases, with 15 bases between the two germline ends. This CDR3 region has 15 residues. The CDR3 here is CASRYDSPFSYEQYF. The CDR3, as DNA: TGCGCCAGCAGATACGACAGTCCATTCTCCTACGAGCAGTACTTC.